A selection of T cell receptor beta chains follows, all from one sample in a study of blood T cell repertoires in COVID-19. Here immunoSEQ multiplex PCR was the method, and the copy in TCRdb shows in-frame clones only, minus some. The table records fewer than 350,000 clones, 88% of them present only once. Material for sequencing was peripheral blood. The source of these receptors is a young man with active or convalescent COVID-19. Each CDR3 is given with its conserved first and last residue. Each record gives: CDR3 protein, J gene, V gene.

CDR3aa: CASSHRGSEAFF
j_gene: TRBJ1-1
v_gene: TRBV19

CDR3aa: CASTMRAEAFF
j_gene: TRBJ1-1
v_gene: TRBV7-9

CDR3aa: CASSLDRGGYEQYF
j_gene: TRBJ2-7
v_gene: TRBV7-6

CDR3aa: CASSDRGRQPQHF
j_gene: TRBJ1-5
v_gene: TRBV25-1

CDR3aa: CASSSSGGATDTQYF
j_gene: TRBJ2-3
v_gene: TRBV18

CDR3aa: CSVDPWTVGNTIYF
j_gene: TRBJ1-3
v_gene: TRBV29-1

CDR3aa: CASSPTTGTGANEQYF
j_gene: TRBJ2-7
v_gene: TRBV5-6

CDR3aa: CSASPPSGDEKLFF
j_gene: TRBJ1-4
v_gene: TRBV20-1

CDR3aa: CASSDTGTGGSYEQYF
j_gene: TRBJ2-7
v_gene: TRBV6-1

CDR3aa: CASGFGVSNQPQHF
j_gene: TRBJ1-5
v_gene: TRBV12-5

CDR3aa: CAIRGQYNSPLHF
j_gene: TRBJ1-6
v_gene: TRBV10-3

CDR3aa: CASSMGQGVAQPQHF
j_gene: TRBJ1-5
v_gene: TRBV5-6

CDR3aa: CASSGNRGPIAEAFF
j_gene: TRBJ1-1
v_gene: TRBV19

CDR3aa: CASSLDPGNGYTF
j_gene: TRBJ1-2
v_gene: TRBV11-2

CDR3aa: CASSHLAGANEQFF
j_gene: TRBJ2-1
v_gene: TRBV3-1/TRBV3-2

CDR3aa: CASSPPGQGVQPQHF
j_gene: TRBJ1-5
v_gene: TRBV4-1

CDR3aa: CASSLGPRVEAFF
j_gene: TRBJ1-1
v_gene: TRBV7-9

CDR3aa: CASSQVQGMNTEAFF
j_gene: TRBJ1-1
v_gene: TRBV4-1

CDR3aa: CASSLDHGVFLNSPLHF
j_gene: TRBJ1-6
v_gene: TRBV11-2

CDR3aa: CASSTGLAGVSYQETQYF
j_gene: TRBJ2-5
v_gene: TRBV9

CDR3aa: CASSRRDRGIAEAFF
j_gene: TRBJ1-1
v_gene: TRBV5-6

CDR3aa: CASSLVLGGGYTF
j_gene: TRBJ1-2
v_gene: TRBV12-3/TRBV12-4

CDR3aa: CASSLDRVAGELFF
j_gene: TRBJ2-2
v_gene: TRBV11-2

CDR3aa: CASHRGLAHGDTQYF
j_gene: TRBJ2-3
v_gene: TRBV6-5

CDR3aa: CASSLWGVYEQYF
j_gene: TRBJ2-7
v_gene: TRBV5-6

CDR3aa: CASCPYRGQCHEQYF
j_gene: TRBJ2-7
v_gene: TRBV27

CDR3aa: CASSEGAGGQPQHF
j_gene: TRBJ1-5
v_gene: TRBV5-1

CDR3aa: CASSSTRGGYTF
j_gene: TRBJ1-2
v_gene: TRBV12-3/TRBV12-4

CDR3aa: CASSPGGLSTDTQYF
j_gene: TRBJ2-3
v_gene: TRBV6-5

CDR3aa: CASNVGQNTDTQYF
j_gene: TRBJ2-3
v_gene: TRBV27

CDR3aa: CASREGTGSYYGYTF
j_gene: TRBJ1-2
v_gene: TRBV27

CDR3aa: CASSFSGRVDEKLFF
j_gene: TRBJ1-4
v_gene: TRBV28

CDR3aa: CAILAPLNTEAFF
j_gene: TRBJ1-1
v_gene: TRBV7-9

CDR3aa: CASSLDRTGETEAFF
j_gene: TRBJ1-1
v_gene: TRBV5-6